What follows is one T cell receptor (beta chain) and its context. Its antigen remains unknown. The sample's time point: 266 days after commencement of treatment, after nivolumab therapy. Regarding treatment: AdE1-LMPpoly-expanded autologous EBV-specific T-cell therapy followed by anti-PD-1 nivolumab. This record belongs to a study of EBV T-cell therapy then PD-1 blockade in nasopharyngeal carcinoma. Trimming cost V 6 bases and J 7 bases; bases outside gene matches: 6. Germline CDR1 and CDR2: MNHEY and SMNVEV (reference sequence). The CDR3 totals 14 residues. Libraries were prepared by immunoSEQ multiplex PCR; TCRdb keeps only in-frame clonotypes and omits some of them. This sample has tens of thousands of clones, with about 88% found just once.

The sequence was obtained from a man aged 40-49 years with nasopharyngeal carcinoma. The material was CD8+ T cells from blood, obtained at roughly day 250 from a patient whose treatment included autologous EBV-specific T cells and nivolumab. The chain recombines TRBV27 with TRBJ1-4; the match to TRBD1 covers 9 bases. DNA for the CDR3: TGTGCCAGCAGAACAGGGGGCGTGGGTGAAAAACTGTTTTTT. It encodes CASRTGGVGEKLFF.